The rows below give T cell receptor beta chains drawn from one sample of a study of CD8 T cells in Susac syndrome. TCRdb fed the immunoSEQ multiplex PCR reads into MiXCR, producing one record per CDR3 protein. The sample yields 100,000 to 150,000 distinct CDR3 sequences, 90% to 95% seen once. Sequenced input: CD4+ T cells from PBMCs. The receptors derive from a human donor in good health. Each CDR3 is given with its conserved first and last residue. A D gene is named only where the DNA matches it firmly. The size of a clone is reported for some rows only, either as once, few or many, or as a class for expanded clones.

V gene	clone size	J gene	D gene	CDR3 protein	CDR3 DNA
TRBV3-1	NA	TRBJ2-1	NA	CASSQTDNEQFF	TGTGCCAGCAGCCAAACCGACAATGAGCAGTTCTTC
TRBV18	NA	TRBJ2-1	TRBD1	CASSQGQGNEQFF	TGTGCCAGCTCACAGGGACAGGGAAATGAGCAGTTCTTC
TRBV2	NA	TRBJ1-5	NA	CASRVQGSSGQPQHF	TGTGCCAGCAGAGTACAAGGGTCTTCTGGGCAGCCCCAGCATTTT
TRBV6-1	NA	TRBJ1-5	NA	CASSESLNQPQHF	TGTGCCAGCAGTGAATCGCTCAATCAGCCCCAGCATTTT
TRBV3-1	NA	TRBJ2-2	NA	CASSQTAGTGELFF	TGTGCCAGCAGCCAAACAGCAGGTACCGGGGAGCTGTTTTTT
TRBV30	NA	TRBJ2-3	NA	CAWSVGRNTQYF	TGTGCCTGGAGTGTGGGGAGGAATACGCAGTATTTT
TRBV20-1	NA	TRBJ2-2	NA	CSALGGLRGGELFF	TGCAGTGCTTTAGGGGGGCTCAGGGGTGGGGAGCTGTTTTTT
TRBV20-1	NA	TRBJ2-7	NA	CSARDRTTVSYEQYF	TGCAGTGCTAGAGATCGGACGACAGTCTCCTACGAGCAGTACTTC
TRBV25-1	NA	TRBJ2-3	NA	CASSSGTPSTQYF	TGTGCCAGCAGCTCCGGGACCCCTTCTACGCAGTATTTT
TRBV3-1	NA	TRBJ2-1	NA	CASRVEGARGEQFF	TGTGCGAGCAGGGTGGAGGGAGCTCGGGGTGAGCAGTTCTTC
TRBV5-1	few	TRBJ1-5	NA	CASSLEGYSNQPQHF	TGCGCCAGCAGCTTGGAGGGGTATAGCAATCAGCCCCAGCATTTT
TRBV18	NA	TRBJ2-5	NA	CASSPNRGGETQYF	TGTGCCAGCTCACCAAACAGGGGAGGCGAGACCCAGTACTTC
TRBV20-1	NA	TRBJ2-5	NA	CSASYPSQETQYF	TGCAGTGCTAGTTACCCGTCCCAAGAGACCCAGTACTTC
TRBV28	NA	TRBJ2-3	TRBD2	CASSLSLAGAGDTQYF	TGTGCCAGCAGTTTAAGCCTAGCGGGAGCTGGAGATACGCAGTATTTT
TRBV27	NA	TRBJ1-2	NA	CASSARDGRDGYTF	TGTGCCAGCAGTGCCCGGGACGGACGGGATGGCTACACCTTC
TRBV7-9	NA	TRBJ1-1	NA	CASSLNQGKDEAFF	TGTGCCAGCAGCTTAAACCAGGGCAAAGATGAAGCTTTCTTT
TRBV9	once	TRBJ2-2	NA	CASTRSGTPNTGELFF	TGTGCCAGCACCCGTAGTGGGACCCCGAACACCGGGGAGCTGTTTTTT
TRBV29-1	NA	TRBJ2-1	NA	CSVAERDTYNEQFF	TGCAGCGTTGCCGAGCGGGACACCTACAATGAGCAGTTCTTC
TRBV3-1	once	TRBJ2-4	TRBD2	CASSLHPTSGGNIQYF	TGTGCCAGCAGCCTCCACCCTACTAGCGGGGGGAACATTCAGTACTTC
TRBV9	once	TRBJ2-2	NA	CASSVLGGELFF	TGTGCCAGCAGCGTATTAGGCGGGGAGCTGTTTTTT
TRBV7-2	once	TRBJ2-5	TRBD1	CASSYSPGGTQYF	TGTGCCAGCAGCTACAGTCCAGGGGGGACCCAGTACTTC
TRBV15	once	TRBJ1-2	NA	CATQGTLETYGYTF	TGTGCCACCCAGGGGACACTGGAAACCTATGGCTACACCTTC
TRBV29-1	once	TRBJ2-7	TRBD2	CSAAGLAADEQYF	TGCAGCGCAGCGGGACTAGCGGCGGACGAGCAGTACTTC
TRBV18	NA	TRBJ2-7	NA	CASSPGINEQYF	TGTGCCAGCTCACCAGGGATCAACGAGCAGTACTTC
TRBV29-1	NA	TRBJ2-7	NA	CSVDAAGSNEQYF	TGCAGCGTTGACGCCGCAGGGAGCAACGAGCAGTACTTC
TRBV10-2	NA	TRBJ1-1	NA	CASTGGGNTEAFF	TGCGCCAGCACCGGAGGAGGGAACACTGAAGCTTTCTTT
TRBV28	NA	TRBJ2-4	NA	CASSFGRIASIQYF	TGTGCCAGCAGTTTTGGTCGCATCGCTAGCATTCAGTACTTC
TRBV5-6	few	TRBJ1-5	NA	CASSLVGSNQPQHF	TGTGCCAGCAGCTTGGTTGGGAGCAATCAGCCCCAGCATTTT
TRBV7-9	NA	TRBJ2-2	NA	CASSLFYENRGELFF	TGTGCCAGCAGCTTATTTTACGAAAATCGCGGGGAGCTGTTTTTT
TRBV27	NA	TRBJ2-7	TRBD2	CASRLTGLAGVEQYF	TGTGCCAGCAGACTAACCGGACTAGCGGGAGTTGAGCAGTACTTC
TRBV5-6	NA	TRBJ1-3	NA	CASSFSGAGNTIYF	TGTGCCAGCAGCTTCTCCGGGGCTGGAAACACCATATATTTT
TRBV7-2	NA	TRBJ2-3	NA	CASSFTRTDTQYF	TGTGCCAGCAGCTTCACTAGGACAGATACGCAGTATTTT
TRBV3-1	NA	TRBJ2-3	NA	CASTNAGDTQYF	TGTGCCAGCACCAACGCGGGAGATACGCAGTATTTT
TRBV11-1	few	TRBJ2-3	NA	CASSLSRSTDTQYF	TGTGCCAGCAGCTTGTCAAGGAGCACAGATACGCAGTATTTT
TRBV5-1	NA	TRBJ2-7	TRBD2	CASSSPRAEIVGGRAHEQYF	TGCGCCAGCAGCTCGCCCCGGGCAGAAATTGTTGGCGGGAGGGCACACGAGCAGTACTTC
TRBV7-9	NA	TRBJ1-5	NA	CASSFSNQPQHF	TGTGCCAGCAGCTTTAGCAATCAGCCCCAGCATTTT
TRBV20-1	NA	TRBJ2-7	TRBD2	CSARVGTRYEQYF	TGCAGTGCTAGGGTGGGGACTAGGTACGAGCAGTACTTC
TRBV5-4	NA	TRBJ2-5	TRBD1	CASKQQGAQETQYF	TGTGCCAGCAAACAACAGGGGGCGCAGGAGACCCAGTACTTC
TRBV7-2	NA	TRBJ2-5	NA	CASSSLGGGTQYF	TGTGCCAGCAGCTCCCTCGGGGGAGGGACCCAGTACTTC
TRBV10-3	NA	TRBJ2-7	NA	CAISESSGPYEQYF	TGTGCCATCAGTGAGTCGTCGGGTCCCTACGAGCAGTACTTC
TRBV5-1	NA	TRBJ2-3	TRBD2	CASSFAGGSTDTQYF	TGCGCCAGCAGCTTCGCGGGAGGCAGCACAGATACGCAGTATTTT
TRBV18	NA	TRBJ2-1	NA	CASSPNLNNEQFF	TGTGCCAGCTCACCTAACCTAAACAATGAGCAGTTCTTC
TRBV7-2	once	TRBJ2-7	NA	CASSYTGTGSYYEQYF	TGTGCCAGCAGCTATACCGGGACCGGTAGTTACTACGAGCAGTACTTC
TRBV9	NA	TRBJ2-1	NA	CASSVGAGQWDEQFF	TGTGCCAGCAGCGTAGGGGCAGGGCAGTGGGATGAGCAGTTCTTC
TRBV5-1	NA	TRBJ2-7	TRBD1	CASSSLGQGSYEQYF	TGCGCCAGCAGCTCCCTGGGACAGGGGAGCTACGAGCAGTACTTC
TRBV12-3/TRBV12-4	NA	TRBJ2-7	NA	CASSLAGEKGQYF	TGTGCCAGCAGTTTAGCGGGGGAGAAGGGGCAGTACTTC
TRBV9	NA	TRBJ2-3	NA	CASSVGRATLSTDTQYF	TGTGCCAGCAGCGTAGGCCGGGCCACACTTTCCACAGATACGCAGTATTTT
TRBV19	NA	TRBJ2-1	TRBD2	CASSPMGGPSYNEQFF	TGTGCCAGTAGTCCCATGGGAGGGCCGTCCTACAATGAGCAGTTCTTC
TRBV27	NA	TRBJ2-4	NA	CASSLSRLADIQYF	TGTGCCAGCAGTTTATCCAGGCTAGCCGATATTCAGTACTTC
TRBV7-6	NA	TRBJ1-2	TRBD1	CASSLGTDYGYTF	TGTGCCAGCAGCCTTGGGACAGACTATGGCTACACCTTC